This TCR beta chain was identified during a study of blood T cell repertoires in COVID-19. Looking at the study overall: Whether acute or convalescent, the COVID-19 samples came from the United States, Italy and Spain. PBMCs, B-cell-depleted T cells, or T cells were the source of the cDNA or gDNA that made up the material.

In germline, CDR1 is MDHEN, CDR2 SYDVKM. This CDR3 is built from 15 residues. The V segment lost 6 bases and the J segment 2 bases; nucleotides outside the gene matches: 8. In the source study's methods: Amplification with reference gene primers provided the estimates of nucleated cell counts. Only in-frame clones appear in the TCRdb table, and some are missing; sequencing was by immunoSEQ multiplex PCR. The V and J calls and clone size come from that table; D and trimming were worked out from the DNA. The table shows over 200,000 clones, with 70% to 90% occurring only once. The receptor comes from a middle-aged woman with acute or convalescent COVID-19. The chain has TRBV28 and TRBJ2-5; 8 bases fit TRBD2. Sequenced: peripheral blood. The CDR3 is CASRSPGGGQETQYF. CDR3 nucleotide sequence: TGTGCCAGCAGGTCCCCGGGGGGGGGACAAGAGACCCAGTACTTC.